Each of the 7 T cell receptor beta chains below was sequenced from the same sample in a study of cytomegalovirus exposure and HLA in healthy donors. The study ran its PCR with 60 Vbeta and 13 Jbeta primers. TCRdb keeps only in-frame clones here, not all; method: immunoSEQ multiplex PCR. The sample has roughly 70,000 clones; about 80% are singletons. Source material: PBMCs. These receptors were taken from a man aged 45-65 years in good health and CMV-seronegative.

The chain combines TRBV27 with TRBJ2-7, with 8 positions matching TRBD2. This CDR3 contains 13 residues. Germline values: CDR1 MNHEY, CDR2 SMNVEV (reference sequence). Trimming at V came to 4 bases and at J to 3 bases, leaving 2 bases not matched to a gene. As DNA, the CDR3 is TGTGCCAGCAGTTCGACTAGCGACTACGAGCAGTACTTC. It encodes CASSSTSDYEQYF.

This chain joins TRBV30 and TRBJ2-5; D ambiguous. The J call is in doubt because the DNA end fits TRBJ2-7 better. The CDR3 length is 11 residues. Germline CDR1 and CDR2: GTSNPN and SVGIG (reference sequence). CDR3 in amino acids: CAWSGGYEQYF. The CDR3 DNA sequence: TGTGCCTGGAGTGGCGGCTACGAGCAGTACTTC.

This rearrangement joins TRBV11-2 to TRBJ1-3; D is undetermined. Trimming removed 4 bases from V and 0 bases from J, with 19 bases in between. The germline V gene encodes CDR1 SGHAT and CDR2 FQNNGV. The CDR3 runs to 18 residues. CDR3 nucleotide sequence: TGTGCCAGCAGCTCCCTGGGCGCAGCTCTTTACTCTGGAAACACCATATATTTT. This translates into CASSSLGAALYSGNTIYF.

This CDR3 reads CAWSVNGGTEAFF. The CDR3, as DNA: TGTGCCTGGAGTGTAAACGGAGGGACTGAAGCTTTCTTT. The chain employs TRBV30 and TRBJ1-1; D not resolved. The V gene's germline CDR1 is GTSNPN and CDR2 SVGIG (reference sequence). Deletions cut 0 bases from V and 5 bases from J, with 10 bases between. This CDR3 is 13 amino acids long.

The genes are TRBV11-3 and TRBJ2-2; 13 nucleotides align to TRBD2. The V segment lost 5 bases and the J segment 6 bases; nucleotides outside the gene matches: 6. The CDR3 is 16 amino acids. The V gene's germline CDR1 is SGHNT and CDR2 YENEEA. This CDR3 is CASSPGLAGVAGELFF. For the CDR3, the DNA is TGTGCCAGCAGCCCCGGACTAGCGGGGGTAGCCGGGGAGCTGTTTTTT.

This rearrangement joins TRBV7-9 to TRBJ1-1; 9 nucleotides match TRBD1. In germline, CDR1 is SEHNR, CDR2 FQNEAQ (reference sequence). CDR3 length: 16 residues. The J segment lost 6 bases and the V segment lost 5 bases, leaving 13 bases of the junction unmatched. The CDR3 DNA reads TGTGCCAGCAGCATATCGTATCTACAGGGGGCCGCTGAAGCTTTCTTT. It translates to CASSISYLQGAAEAFF.

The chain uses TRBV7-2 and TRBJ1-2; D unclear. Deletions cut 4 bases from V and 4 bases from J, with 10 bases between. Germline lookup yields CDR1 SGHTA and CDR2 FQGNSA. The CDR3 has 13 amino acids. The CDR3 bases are TGTGCCAGCAGCTCCCCCCCTCGCTATGGCTACACCTTC. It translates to CASSSPPRYGYTF.